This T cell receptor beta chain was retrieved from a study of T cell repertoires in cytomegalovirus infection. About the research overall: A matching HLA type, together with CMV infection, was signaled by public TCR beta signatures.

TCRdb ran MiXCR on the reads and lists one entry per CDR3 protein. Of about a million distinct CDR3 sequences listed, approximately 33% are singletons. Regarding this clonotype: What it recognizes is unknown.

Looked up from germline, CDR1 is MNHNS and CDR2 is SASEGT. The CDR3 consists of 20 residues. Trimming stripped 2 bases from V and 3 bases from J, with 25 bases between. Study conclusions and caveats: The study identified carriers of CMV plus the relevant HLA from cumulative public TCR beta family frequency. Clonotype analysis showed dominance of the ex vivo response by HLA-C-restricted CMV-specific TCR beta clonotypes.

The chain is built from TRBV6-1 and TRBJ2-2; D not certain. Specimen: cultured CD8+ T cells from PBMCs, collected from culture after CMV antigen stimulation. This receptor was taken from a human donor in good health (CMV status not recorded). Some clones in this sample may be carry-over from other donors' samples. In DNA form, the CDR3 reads TGTGCCAGCAGTGAAATCTTACAGCGTCAGGTCTACGCGGACACCGGGGAGCTGTTTTTT. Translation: CASSEILQRQVYADTGELFF.